Detailed here is one T cell receptor beta chain. Its antigen is unidentified. The sample originates from a study of siplizumab effects on memory and regulatory T cells. Study conclusions and caveats: Proliferating siplizumab-culture Tregs lacked confirmation of suppressive function. No assignable naive or memory phenotype existed for roughly 80-96% of proliferating CD4+ or CD8+ clones.

Assaying covered approximately 100,000 TCR templates per sample. Method: immunoSEQ multiplex PCR; TCRdb's copy keeps in-frame clones and lacks some. The sample consists of some 96,000 clones, approximately 92% of them appearing once. Per the germline V gene, CDR1 is SEHNR and CDR2 is FQNEAQ (reference sequence). The CDR3 contains 15 residues. Trimming removed 11 bases from V and 1 base from J; junction bases left unmatched: 12. This TCR derives from a human donor in good health. Source material: CD4+ T cells sorted from blood. V is TRBV7-9 and J is TRBJ1-2, with TRBD1 identical over 8 bases. DNA for the CDR3: TGTGCCGGATCGACCGGACAGGGCATTAACTATGGCTACACCTTC. Protein product: CAGSTGQGINYGYTF.